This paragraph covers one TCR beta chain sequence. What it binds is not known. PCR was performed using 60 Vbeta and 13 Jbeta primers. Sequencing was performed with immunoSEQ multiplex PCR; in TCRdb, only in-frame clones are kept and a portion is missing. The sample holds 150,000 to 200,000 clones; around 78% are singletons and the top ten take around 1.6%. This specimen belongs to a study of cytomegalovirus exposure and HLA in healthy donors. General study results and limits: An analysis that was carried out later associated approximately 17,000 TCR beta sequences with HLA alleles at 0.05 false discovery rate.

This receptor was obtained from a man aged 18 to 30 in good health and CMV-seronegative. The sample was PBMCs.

This chain's CDR3 is CASSDGGSGGDEQFF. As DNA, the CDR3 is TGTGCCAGCAGTGATGGAGGTAGCGGAGGCGATGAGCAGTTCTTC. The V and J genes are TRBV2 and TRBJ2-1; a possible D gene is TRBD2 (6 bases). The CDR3 consists of 15 residues. Germline CDR1 is SNHLY and CDR2 is FYNNEI. Between the trimmed V and J ends, which lost 3 bases and 8 bases, there was a span of 17 bases.